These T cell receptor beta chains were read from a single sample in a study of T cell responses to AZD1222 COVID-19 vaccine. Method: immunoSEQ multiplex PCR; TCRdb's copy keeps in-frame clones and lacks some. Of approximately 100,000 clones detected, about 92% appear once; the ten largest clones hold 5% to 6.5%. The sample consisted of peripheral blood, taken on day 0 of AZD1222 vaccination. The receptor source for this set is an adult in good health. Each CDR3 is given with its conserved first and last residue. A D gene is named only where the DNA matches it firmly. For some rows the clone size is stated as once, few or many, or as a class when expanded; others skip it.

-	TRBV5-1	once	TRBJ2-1	CASSPGQTYNEQFF	TGCGCCAGCAGCCCAGGACAGACCTACAATGAGCAGTTCTTC
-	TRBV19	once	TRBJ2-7	CASSIRSRGPYEQYF	TGTGCCAGTAGTATCCGGTCAAGGGGCCCCTACGAGCAGTACTTC
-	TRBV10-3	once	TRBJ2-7	CAISESPGQTSYEQYF	TGTGCCATCAGTGAGTCACCAGGACAGACCTCCTACGAGCAGTACTTC
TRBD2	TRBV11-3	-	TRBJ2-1	CASSSTGTSGNVKVFF	TGTGCCAGCAGCTCGACCGGGACTAGCGGGAACGTGAAGGTATTCTTC
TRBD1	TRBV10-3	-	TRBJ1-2	CAITIDQGDGYTF	TGTGCCATCACCATCGATCAGGGGGACGGCTACACCTTC
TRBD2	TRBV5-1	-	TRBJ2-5	CASSLTLAGQETQYF	TGCGCCAGCAGCTTGACGCTAGCGGGCCAAGAGACCCAGTACTTC
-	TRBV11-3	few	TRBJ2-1	CASSLEGAEEQFF	TGTGCCAGCAGCTTAGAGGGGGCAGAGGAGCAGTTCTTC
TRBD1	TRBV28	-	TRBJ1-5	CASRSGTGVGQPQHF	TGTGCCAGCAGATCGGGGACAGGGGTCGGTCAGCCCCAGCATTTT
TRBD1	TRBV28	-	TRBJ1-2	CASRGTANYGYTF	TGTGCCAGCAGGGGGACAGCCAACTATGGCTACACCTTC
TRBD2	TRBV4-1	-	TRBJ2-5	CASSRGMLAGAETQYF	TGCGCCAGCAGCCGAGGAATGCTAGCGGGAGCGGAGACCCAGTACTTC
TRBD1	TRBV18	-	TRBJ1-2	CASSPGQGGGYTF	TGTGCCAGCTCACCAGGACAGGGTGGTGGCTACACCTTC
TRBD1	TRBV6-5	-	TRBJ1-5	CASSTDRGNQPQHF	TGTGCCAGCAGCACGGACAGGGGCAATCAGCCCCAGCATTTT
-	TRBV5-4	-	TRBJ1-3	CASSSDGAYSGNTIYF	TGTGCCAGCAGCAGCGATGGGGCGTACTCTGGAAACACCATATATTTT
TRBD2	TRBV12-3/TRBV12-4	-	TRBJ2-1	CASSLIAGAEQFF	TGTGCCAGCAGTTTAATAGCGGGAGCTGAGCAGTTCTTC
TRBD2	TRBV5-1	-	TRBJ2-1	CASSSGTSGVEQFF	TGCGCCAGCAGCTCAGGGACTAGCGGGGTCGAGCAGTTCTTC
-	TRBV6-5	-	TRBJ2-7	CASSYVWGSYEQYF	TGTGCCAGCAGTTACGTATGGGGATCCTACGAGCAGTACTTC
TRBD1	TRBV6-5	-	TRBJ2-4	CASSPTGGGGDIQYF	TGTGCCAGCAGTCCCACAGGGGGCGGGGGAGACATTCAGTACTTC
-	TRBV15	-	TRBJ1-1	CATSYSLNTEAFF	TGTGCCACCAGCTACAGCCTGAACACTGAAGCTTTCTTT
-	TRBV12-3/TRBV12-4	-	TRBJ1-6	CASSSNSPLHF	TGTGCCAGCAGTTCGAATTCACCCCTCCACTTT
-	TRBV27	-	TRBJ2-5	CASSLLGGVETQYF	TGTGCCAGCAGTTTATTAGGGGGGGTAGAGACCCAGTACTTC
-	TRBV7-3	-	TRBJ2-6	CASSLKGGANVLTF	TGTGCCAGCAGCTTAAAGGGTGGGGCCAACGTCCTGACTTTC
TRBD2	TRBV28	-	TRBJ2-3	CSSGGPTDTQYF	TGTAGCTCGGGAGGGCCCACAGATACGCAGTATTTT
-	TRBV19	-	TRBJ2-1	CASSTTYEAGQYNEQFF	TGTGCCAGTAGTACCACCTACGAAGCGGGTCAATACAATGAGCAGTTCTTC
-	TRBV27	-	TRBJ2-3	CASNSVRGTSTDTQYF	TGTGCCAGCAATAGCGTCCGAGGGACTAGCACAGATACGCAGTATTTT
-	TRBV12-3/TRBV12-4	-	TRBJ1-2	CASSLNPGGGYTF	TGTGCCAGCAGTTTAAACCCCGGGGGGGGCTACACCTTC
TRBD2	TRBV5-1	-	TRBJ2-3	CASSPLAGGPVGQYF	TGCGCCAGCAGCCCCCTAGCGGGAGGGCCCGTCGGGCAGTATTTT
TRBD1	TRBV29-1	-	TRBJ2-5	CSVDTGTGEETQYF	TGCAGCGTTGACACCGGGACAGGGGAAGAGACCCAGTACTTC
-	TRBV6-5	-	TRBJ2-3	CATRGPYLTDTQYF	TGTGCCACTCGAGGCCCTTACCTCACAGATACGCAGTATTTT
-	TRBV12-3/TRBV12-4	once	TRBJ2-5	CASTISAQETQYF	TGTGCCAGCACCATTAGCGCTCAAGAGACCCAGTACTTC
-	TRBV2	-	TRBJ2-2	CASSGQGFDTGELFF	TGTGCCAGCAGTGGGCAGGGATTCGACACCGGGGAGCTGTTTTTT
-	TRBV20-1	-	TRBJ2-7	CSASGPGGPIYEQYF	TGCAGTGCTAGTGGCCCAGGGGGGCCCATCTACGAGCAGTACTTC
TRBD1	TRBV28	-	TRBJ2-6	CASRRPGQGLSGANVLTF	TGTGCCAGCAGGCGACCAGGACAGGGGCTCTCTGGGGCCAACGTCCTGACTTTC
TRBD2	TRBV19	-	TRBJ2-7	CASSLRTSGLVEQYF	TGTGCCAGTAGTCTCCGGACTAGCGGCCTAGTCGAGCAGTACTTC
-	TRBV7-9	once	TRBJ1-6	CASSAINSPLHF	TGTGCCAGCAGCGCGATTAATTCACCCCTCCACTTT